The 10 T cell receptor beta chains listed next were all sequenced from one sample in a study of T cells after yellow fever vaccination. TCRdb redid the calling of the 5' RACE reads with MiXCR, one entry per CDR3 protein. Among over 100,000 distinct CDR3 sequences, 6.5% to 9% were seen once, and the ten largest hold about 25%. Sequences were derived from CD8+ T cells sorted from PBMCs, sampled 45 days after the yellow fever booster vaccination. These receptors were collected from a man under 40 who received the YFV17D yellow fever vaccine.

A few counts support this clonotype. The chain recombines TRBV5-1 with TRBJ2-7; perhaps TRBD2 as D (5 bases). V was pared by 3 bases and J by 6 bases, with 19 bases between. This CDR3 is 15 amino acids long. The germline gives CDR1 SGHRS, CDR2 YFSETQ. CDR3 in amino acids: CASSSMRAGFLEQYF. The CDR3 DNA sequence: TGCGCCAGCAGCTCTATGAGGGCAGGCTTTCTCGAGCAGTACTTC.

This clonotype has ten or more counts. CDR3 region: CRPGGGLAGFYEQYF. CDR3 DNA sequence: TGCAGACCCGGTGGGGGACTAGCGGGTTTCTACGAGCAGTACTTC. The genes are TRBV20-1 and TRBJ2-7, with TRBD2 matching over 12 bases. In germline, CDR1 is DFQATT, CDR2 SNEGSKA (reference sequence). The CDR3 has 15 residues.

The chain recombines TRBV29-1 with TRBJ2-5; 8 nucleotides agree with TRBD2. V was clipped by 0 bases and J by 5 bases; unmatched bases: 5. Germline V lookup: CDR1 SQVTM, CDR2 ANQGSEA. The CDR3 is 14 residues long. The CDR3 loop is CSVEDAGGWETQYF. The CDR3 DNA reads TGCAGCGTTGAAGACGCGGGGGGCTGGGAGACCCAGTACTTC.

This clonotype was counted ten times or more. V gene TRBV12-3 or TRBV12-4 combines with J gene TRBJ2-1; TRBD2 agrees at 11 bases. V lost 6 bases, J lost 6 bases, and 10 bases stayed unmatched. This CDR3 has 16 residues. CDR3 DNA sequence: TGTGCCAGCAGAGGTTTAGCGGGAGGGGATCCCAATGAGCAGTTCTTC. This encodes CASRGLAGGDPNEQFF.

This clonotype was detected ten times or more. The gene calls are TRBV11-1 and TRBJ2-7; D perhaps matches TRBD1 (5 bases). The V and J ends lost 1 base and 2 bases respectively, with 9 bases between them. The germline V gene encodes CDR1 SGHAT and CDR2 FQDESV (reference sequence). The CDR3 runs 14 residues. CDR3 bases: TGTGCCAGCAGCTTAGTACTGGACACCTACGAGCAGTACTTC. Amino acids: CASSLVLDTYEQYF.

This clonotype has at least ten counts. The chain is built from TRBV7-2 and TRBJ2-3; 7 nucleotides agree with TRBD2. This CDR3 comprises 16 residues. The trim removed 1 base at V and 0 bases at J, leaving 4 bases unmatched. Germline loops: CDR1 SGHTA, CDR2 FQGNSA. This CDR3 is CASSLDGRPSTDTQYF. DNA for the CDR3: TGTGCCAGCAGCTTAGACGGGAGGCCTAGCACAGATACGCAGTATTTT.

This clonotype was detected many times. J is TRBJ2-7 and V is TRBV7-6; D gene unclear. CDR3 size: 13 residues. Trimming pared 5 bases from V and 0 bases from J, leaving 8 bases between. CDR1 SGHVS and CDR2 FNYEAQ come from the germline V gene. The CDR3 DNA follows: TGTGCCAGCAGCCTCGCCGCCTCCTACGAGCAGTACTTC. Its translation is CASSLAASYEQYF. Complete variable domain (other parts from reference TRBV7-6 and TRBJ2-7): GAGVSQSPRYKVTKRGQDVALRCDPISGHVSLYWYRQALGQGPEFLTYFNYEAQQDKSGLPNDRFSAERPEGSISTLTIQRTEQRDSAMYRCASSLAASYEQYFGPGTRLTVT.

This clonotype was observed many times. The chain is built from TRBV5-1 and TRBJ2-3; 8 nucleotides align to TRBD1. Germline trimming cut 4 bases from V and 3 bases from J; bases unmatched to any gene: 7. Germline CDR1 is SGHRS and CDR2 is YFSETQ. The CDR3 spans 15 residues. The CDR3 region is CASSGRTGTTDTQYF. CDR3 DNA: TGCGCCAGCAGCGGGAGGACAGGGACTACAGATACGCAGTATTTT.

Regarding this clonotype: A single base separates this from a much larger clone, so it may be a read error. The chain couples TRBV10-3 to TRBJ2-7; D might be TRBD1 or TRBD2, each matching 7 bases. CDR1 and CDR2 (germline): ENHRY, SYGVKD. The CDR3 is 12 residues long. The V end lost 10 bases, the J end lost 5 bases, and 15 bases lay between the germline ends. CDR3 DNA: TGTGCCACCCAGACAGGGAGGGACGAGCAGTACTTC. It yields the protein CATQTGRDEQYF.

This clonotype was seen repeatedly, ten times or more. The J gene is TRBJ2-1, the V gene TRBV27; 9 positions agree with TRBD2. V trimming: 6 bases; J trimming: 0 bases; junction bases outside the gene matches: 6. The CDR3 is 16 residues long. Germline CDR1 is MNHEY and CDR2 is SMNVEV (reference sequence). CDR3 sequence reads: CASREVAGASYNEQFF. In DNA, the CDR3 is TGTGCCAGCAGGGAGGTAGCGGGGGCCTCCTACAATGAGCAGTTCTTC.